This entry concerns a single T cell receptor (beta chain). Its recognized antigen is unknown. No much larger clone exists at a distance of one base, and base qualities are not known. Receptor libraries were prepared by the immunoSEQ multiplex PCR assay. In its TCRdb copy, this immuneACCESS table keeps in-frame sequences only and misses some clones. Where compared with another copy, unresolved V genes explain less than half of these, and the others have no known cause. The sample table records over 70,000 clones; more than 85% of these occur just once. The ten largest clones take up around 0.36% of the sample. Trimming costs V 6 bases and J 0 bases, and their ends lie 13 bases apart. Via the germline V gene, CDR1 is SGHRS and CDR2 YFSETQ. There are 15 amino acids in the CDR3, from cysteine to phenylalanine inclusive. Only CDR3 DNA remains: 45 bases, in frame from the first base. This specimen comes from a study of technical replicates of blood from four donors (TCRdb year 2017).

This clonotype was sampled from a human donor in good health. The chain couples TRBV5-1 to TRBJ2-1; matching of 6 bases hints at TRBD2 as the D gene. Input material: T cells isolated from PBMCs. CDR3 protein: CASTLAPSSYNEQFF. Read as DNA, the sequence is TGCGCCAGCACGCTAGCGCCAAGCTCCTACAATGAGCAGTTCTTC.